This entry lists 20 T cell receptor beta chains sequenced from one sample in a study of Ad26.COV2.S vaccination and SARS-CoV-2 variants. Sequenced by immunoSEQ multiplex PCR; TCRdb stores in-frame clones only, minus some. The table lists 350,000 to 450,000 clones, about 92% of them singletons. The sample was peripheral blood, taken after recovery from COVID-19. The origin of the receptors is a human donor who had recovered from COVID-19.

The rearrangement links TRBV5-5 to TRBJ2-7; D might be TRBD1 (6 bases). CDR3 length equals 14 residues. V lost 4 bases and J 5 bases, leaving 16 bases between the germline ends. Per the germline V gene, CDR1 is SGHKS and CDR2 is YYEKEE (reference sequence). The CDR3 DNA follows: TGTGCCAGCAGCCCAGGCTGGACAGTCGACGAGCAGTACTTC. Translating gives CASSPGWTVDEQYF.

The chain combines TRBV29-1 with TRBJ1-1; perhaps TRBD1 as D (5 bases). V was trimmed by 1 base and J by 6 bases, leaving 12 bases between them. The CDR3 consists of 13 residues. Germline V CDR1 and CDR2: SQVTM, ANQGSEA. The CDR3 loop reads CSVEGTWDPEAFF. CDR3 in DNA: TGCAGCGTTGAAGGGACCTGGGACCCTGAAGCTTTCTTT. Looking up the rest from reference TRBV29-1 and TRBJ1-1 gives the full variable domain: SAVISQKPSRDICQRGTSLTIQCQVDSQVTMMFWYRQQPGQSLTLIATANQGSEATYESGFVIDKFPISRPNLTFSTLTVSNMSPEDSSIYLCSVEGTWDPEAFFGQGTRLTVV.

V usage is TRBV3-1 (or the pseudogene TRBV3-2) and J usage is TRBJ2-3; D gene uncertain. Trimming removed 1 base at V and 0 bases at J, with 8 bases between. The CDR3 extends over 15 amino acids. CDR1 and CDR2 (germline): LGHDT, YNNKEL (reference sequence). The CDR3 reads CASSQVPLSTDTQYF. The CDR3 DNA is TGTGCCAGCAGCCAAGTCCCCCTAAGCACAGATACGCAGTATTTT.

The chain has TRBV19 and TRBJ1-3, with 7 bases lining up with TRBD1. V was clipped by 8 bases and J by 0 bases; unmatched bases: 4. CDR1 and CDR2 (germline): LNHDA, SQIVND (reference sequence). This CDR3 has 14 residues. CDR3 sequence: CASQKGASGNTIYF. The CDR3 region has the DNA TGTGCCAGTCAGAAGGGGGCCTCTGGAAACACCATATATTTT.

The rearrangement joins TRBV6-5 to TRBJ2-3; tentative D call: TRBD1 (6 bases). V was clipped by 7 bases and J by 1 base, with 9 bases between them. This CDR3 is 13 amino acids long. CDR1 is MNHEY and CDR2 is SVGAGI in the germline V gene. The CDR3 spells CASIRGGTDTQYF. CDR3 DNA sequence: TGTGCCAGCATCAGGGGAGGCACAGATACGCAGTATTTT.

The chain recombines TRBV7-8 with TRBJ1-2, with a possible D match to TRBD1 (6 bases). Germline V gene lookup returns CDR1 SGHVS and CDR2 FQNEAQ. This CDR3 is 16 amino acids long. Trimming shortened V by 5 bases and J by 5 bases, and 21 bases separated the two germline ends. The CDR3 sequence is CASSPDTRGLGYGYTF. The CDR3, as DNA: TGTGCCAGCAGCCCGGATACCAGGGGTTTGGGGTATGGCTACACCTTC.

The chain carries TRBV2 and TRBJ2-5, with TRBD2 matching 10 bases. Germline lookup yields CDR1 SNHLY and CDR2 FYNNEI. V lost 6 bases and J lost 5; bases outside the gene matches: 9. The CDR3 loop spans 15 amino acids. CDR3 DNA sequence: TGTGCCAGCAGCGCCGAGCGGGGGGGCCGGGAGACCCAGTACTTC. It translates to CASSAERGGRETQYF.

The chain combines TRBV10-3 with TRBJ2-1; D may be TRBD2 (7 bases). V shed 8 bases and J shed 9 bases, with 14 bases lying between them. The CDR3 has 12 residues. The germline CDR1 and CDR2 sequences are ENHRY and SYGVKD. In DNA, the CDR3 is TGTGCCATCGGAAGGGGAGGGGGTGAGCAGTTCTTC. It codes for CAIGRGGGEQFF.

The V and J genes are TRBV6-2 or TRBV6-3 and TRBJ1-5; D uncertain. The CDR3 runs to 13 residues. Germline V gene data show CDR1 as MNHEY and CDR2 as SVGEGT. V was cut by 2 bases and J by 7 bases, with 9 bases left in between. Written as DNA, the CDR3 is TGTGCCAGCAGTTACCGGCTCGTGCAGCCCCAGCATTTT. Residues: CASSYRLVQPQHF.

This clone was picked up a small number of times. The gene calls are TRBV5-3 and TRBJ2-7; D possibly uses TRBD1 or TRBD2 (5 bases each). TRBV5-3 is placed among ORFs of uncertain function. The CDR3 runs to 16 residues. V lost 1 base, J lost 0 bases, and 14 bases lay in between. CDR3 sequence reads: CARSLRGHQSSYEQYF. As DNA, the CDR3 is TGTGCCAGAAGCTTGCGGGGCCACCAATCCTCCTACGAGCAGTACTTC.

The chain has TRBV27 and TRBJ2-5; TRBD1 agrees at 11 bases. Trimming cost V 0 bases and J 5 bases; bases outside gene matches: 5. From germline, CDR1 is MNHEY and CDR2 SMNVEV (reference sequence). The CDR3 totals 16 residues. The CDR3 loop is CASSLSPGQGVETQYF. CDR3 DNA: TGTGCCAGCAGTTTATCCCCGGGACAGGGGGTTGAGACCCAGTACTTC.

This clone was counted a single time. The genes are TRBV7-2 and TRBJ2-1; TRBD1 aligns across 8 bases. Trimming at V came to 3 bases and at J to 10 bases, leaving 5 bases not matched to a gene. This CDR3 has 13 residues. Germline CDR1 and CDR2: SGHTA and FQGNSA. CDR3 DNA sequence: TGTGCCAGCAGCTTCCCGGACAGGGCCGAGCAGTTCTTC. It encodes CASSFPDRAEQFF.

The chain carries TRBV6-5 and TRBJ1-2; D is undetermined. Trimming removed 0 bases from V and 5 bases from J, with 13 bases in between. This CDR3 is 15 amino acids long. The germline CDR1 and CDR2 sequences are MNHEY and SVGAGI. The CDR3 spells CASSYSAAVGYGYTF. DNA for the CDR3: TGTGCCAGCAGTTACTCGGCAGCTGTGGGATATGGCTACACCTTC.

This chain links TRBV29-1 with TRBJ1-1, with D unresolved. This CDR3 contains 12 residues. Germline CDR1 is SQVTM and CDR2 is ANQGSEA. Trimming pared 6 bases from V and 5 bases from J, leaving 13 bases between. DNA of the CDR3: TGCAGCGTCCTGCGAGGAGGTACTGAAGCTTTCTTT. Encoded protein: CSVLRGGTEAFF.

The chain recombines TRBV12-3 or TRBV12-4 with TRBJ1-2, with D unresolved. V was trimmed by 5 bases and J by 8 bases, leaving 12 bases between them. The length of the CDR3 is 12 residues. The CDR3 protein is CASSRPDAGYTF. The DNA of the CDR3 is TGTGCCAGCAGTCGACCGGATGCGGGCTACACCTTC.

The chain has TRBV5-1 and TRBJ1-1; D remains unclear. Germline loops: CDR1 SGHRS, CDR2 YFSETQ. The CDR3 spans 12 residues. V dropped 7 bases and J dropped 1 base, with 8 bases sitting between them. The CDR3 region is CASHTGNTEAFF. CDR3 sequence (DNA): TGCGCCAGCCACACGGGGAACACTGAAGCTTTCTTT.

V is TRBV7-6 and J is TRBJ2-3; tentative D call: TRBD1 (5 bases). Germline V lookup: CDR1 SGHVS, CDR2 FNYEAQ. Between the trimmed V and J ends, which lost 2 bases and 2 bases, there was a span of 17 bases. This CDR3 region has 17 residues. The CDR3 here is CASSLIGALGLTDTQYF. The CDR3 bases are TGTGCCAGCAGCTTAATAGGGGCCTTAGGCCTCACAGATACGCAGTATTTT.

The gene calls are TRBV4-3 and TRBJ2-3, with TRBD2 matching 8 bases. CDR3 length equals 17 residues. V was pared by 0 bases and J by 2 bases, with 7 bases of the junction left unmatched. Germline CDR1 is LGHNA and CDR2 is YSLEER. The CDR3 sequence is CASSQEGGGTVTDTQYF. The CDR3 nucleotides are TGCGCCAGCAGCCAAGAGGGCGGGGGGACGGTCACAGATACGCAGTATTTT.

This chain joins TRBV7-9 and TRBJ1-1, with D unresolved. The CDR3 has 13 amino acids. The germline V gene has CDR1 SEHNR and CDR2 FQNEAQ (reference sequence). With 4 bases removed from V and 5 bases from J, the gap between germline ends came to 11 bases. CDR3 residues: CASSSVGWTEAFF. The CDR3 DNA reads as TGTGCCAGCAGCTCCGTTGGATGGACTGAAGCTTTCTTT.

The V call is TRBV6-5, the J call TRBJ2-2, with a tentative D call TRBD2 (5 bases). V lost 5 bases and J 0 bases, leaving 7 bases between the germline ends. This CDR3 comprises 14 residues. Germline CDR1 is MNHEY and CDR2 is SVGAGI. CDR3 nucleotide sequence: TGTGCCAGCAGTACCGGGGCGAACACCGGGGAGCTGTTTTTT. It yields the protein CASSTGANTGELFF.